This T cell receptor beta chain was sequenced for a study of shared clonotypes between healthy human individuals. Investigators spread the genomic DNA of each subset evenly over several immunoSEQ plates. Generated by immunoSEQ multiplex PCR, the TCRdb table keeps only in-frame clones and is missing some. The data contain a few million clones, 85% to 95% of them singletons. Trimming shortened V by 3 bases and J by 0 bases, and 7 bases separated the two germline ends. Germline lookup yields CDR1 SGDLS and CDR2 YYNGEE. The CDR3 consists of 14 residues. V is TRBV9 and J is TRBJ1-3, with D uncertain. The clonotype was recovered from a man younger than 35 in good health. Specimen: naive CD4+ T cells sorted from blood. As for subset: CD45RA+ positively selected. CDR3 amino acids: CASSGTFSGNTIYF. DNA for the CDR3: TGTGCCAGCAGCGGGACGTTCTCTGGAAACACCATATATTTT.